These 7 T cell receptor beta chains originate from one sample sequenced in a study of technical replicates of blood from a few donors. Some clones are missing from TCRdb's copy, which holds only in-frame ones; the method was immunoSEQ multiplex PCR. The repertoire has 80,000 to 95,000 clones, roughly 94% of them found once; the top ten carry roughly 0.24%. Sequences were obtained from T cells isolated from PBMCs. The source of these receptors is a human donor in good health.

This clone was recorded only once. V gene TRBV28 combines with J gene TRBJ1-5; D gene ambiguous. The length of the CDR3 is 13 residues. V lost 2 bases to trimming and J lost 4 bases, with 6 bases between them. In germline, CDR1 is MDHEN, CDR2 SYDVKM. The CDR3 coding sequence is TGTGCCAGCAGTTTACGGGAGAATCAGCCCCAGCATTTT. It encodes CASSLRENQPQHF.

This chain uses TRBV19 with TRBJ2-2; the D gene is possibly TRBD2 (6 bases). Trimming left V 3 bases short and J 8 bases short, with 16 bases between. Germline loops: CDR1 LNHDA, CDR2 SQIVND (reference sequence). The CDR3 is 15 amino acids. The CDR3, as DNA: TGTGCCAGTAGTATGCGGGGTGGGGAGACGGGGGAGCTGTTTTTT. It codes for CASSMRGGETGELFF.

The V and J genes are TRBV27 and TRBJ2-1, with 7 bases that match TRBD1. The ends lost 5 bases at V and 6 bases at J; junction bases unmatched: 4. CDR1 is MNHEY and CDR2 is SMNVEV in the germline V gene (reference sequence). There are 13 residues in the CDR3. The CDR3 protein is CASSKGAGNEQFF. CDR3 sequence (DNA): TGTGCCAGCAGTAAGGGGGCAGGCAATGAGCAGTTCTTC.

J is TRBJ2-1 and V is TRBV27; 9 bases match TRBD1. V lost 6 bases, J lost 0 bases, and 9 bases stayed unmatched. CDR3 length: 17 amino acids. Per the germline V gene, CDR1 is MNHEY and CDR2 is SMNVEV (reference sequence). The chain's CDR3 is CASSPLTGGLSYNEQFF. CDR3 nucleotide sequence: TGTGCCAGCAGCCCTCTAACAGGGGGCCTCTCCTACAATGAGCAGTTCTTC.

The chain employs TRBV5-5 and TRBJ2-3, with 8 bases fitting TRBD2. The CDR3 loop spans 16 amino acids. Germline CDR1 reads SGHKS; CDR2 reads YYEKEE (reference sequence). V was pared by 2 bases and J by 5 bases, with 10 bases of the junction left unmatched. DNA for the CDR3: TGTGCCAGCAGCTTTTTTCCTCGGGGGGGCTTAGATACGCAGTATTTT. Protein: CASSFFPRGGLDTQYF.

The chain couples TRBV5-4 to TRBJ2-3; TRBD1 agrees at 9 bases. CDR3 length: 14 residues. CDR1 is SGHNT, CDR2 YYREEE, per germline (reference sequence). Unmatched junction bases numbered 6, after V lost 4 bases and J lost 6 bases. The CDR3 DNA is TGTGCCAGCAGCCAGCTTACAGGGGGCGATACGCAGTATTTT. It specifies CASSQLTGGDTQYF. Using reference TRBV5-4 and TRBJ2-3 for the parts outside the CDR3, the full variable domain is ETGVTQSPTHLIKTRGQQVTLRCSSQSGHNTVSWYQQALGQGPQFIFQYYREEENGRGNFPPRFSGLQFPNYSSELNVNALELDDSALYLCASSQLTGGDTQYFGPGTRLTVL.

The V gene is TRBV5-1, the J gene TRBJ2-2; TRBD2 matches at 9 bases. The CDR3 runs 16 residues. V was pared by 0 bases and J by 0 bases, with 0 bases of the junction left unmatched. Germline CDR1 SGHRS, CDR2 YFSETQ. The CDR3 DNA reads TGCGCCAGCAGCTTGGGGACTAGCGCGAACACCGGGGAGCTGTTTTTT. As protein: CASSLGTSANTGELFF.